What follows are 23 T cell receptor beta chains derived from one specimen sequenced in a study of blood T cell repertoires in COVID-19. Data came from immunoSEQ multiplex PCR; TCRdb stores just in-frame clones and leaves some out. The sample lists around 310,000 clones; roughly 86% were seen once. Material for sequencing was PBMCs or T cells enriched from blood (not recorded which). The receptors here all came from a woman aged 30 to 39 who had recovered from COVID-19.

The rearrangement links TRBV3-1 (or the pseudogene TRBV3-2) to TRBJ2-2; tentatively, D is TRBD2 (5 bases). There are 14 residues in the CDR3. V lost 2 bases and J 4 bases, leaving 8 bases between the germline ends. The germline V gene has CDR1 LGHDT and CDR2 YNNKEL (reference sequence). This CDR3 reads CASSQNGITGELFF. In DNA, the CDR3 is TGTGCCAGCAGCCAAAACGGGATCACCGGGGAGCTGTTTTTT.

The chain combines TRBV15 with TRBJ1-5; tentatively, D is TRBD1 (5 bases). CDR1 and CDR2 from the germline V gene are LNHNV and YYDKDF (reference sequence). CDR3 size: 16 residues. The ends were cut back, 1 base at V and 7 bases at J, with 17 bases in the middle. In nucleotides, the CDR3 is TGTGCCACCAGCAGAGCGGGGGTGGCTATTGGCCAGCCCCAGCATTTT. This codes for CATSRAGVAIGQPQHF.

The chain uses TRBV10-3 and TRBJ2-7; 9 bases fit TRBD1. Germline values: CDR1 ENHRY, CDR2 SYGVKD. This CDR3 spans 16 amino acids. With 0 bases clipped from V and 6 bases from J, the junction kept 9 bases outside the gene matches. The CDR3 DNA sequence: TGTGCCATCAGTGAGTCAACGACAGGGGGGTCCCTCGAGCAGTACTTC. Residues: CAISESTTGGSLEQYF.

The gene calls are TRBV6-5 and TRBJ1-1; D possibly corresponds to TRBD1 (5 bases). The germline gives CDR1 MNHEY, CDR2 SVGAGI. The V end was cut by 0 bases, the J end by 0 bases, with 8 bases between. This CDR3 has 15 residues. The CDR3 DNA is TGTGCCAGCAGTTACTCGACAGCCATGAACACTGAAGCTTTCTTT. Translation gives CASSYSTAMNTEAFF.

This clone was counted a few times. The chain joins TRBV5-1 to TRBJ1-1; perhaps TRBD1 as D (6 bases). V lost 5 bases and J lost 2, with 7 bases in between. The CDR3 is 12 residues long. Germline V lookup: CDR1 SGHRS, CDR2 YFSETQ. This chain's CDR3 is CASRQGNTEAFF. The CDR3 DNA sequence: TGCGCCAGCAGACAGGGAAACACTGAAGCTTTCTTT.

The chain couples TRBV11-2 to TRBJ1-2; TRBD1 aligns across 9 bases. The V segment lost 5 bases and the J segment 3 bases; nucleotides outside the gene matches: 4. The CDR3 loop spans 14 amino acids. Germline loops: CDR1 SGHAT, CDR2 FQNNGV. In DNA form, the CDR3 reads TGTGCCAGCAGCCACTACAGGGGGCACTATGGCTACACCTTC. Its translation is CASSHYRGHYGYTF.

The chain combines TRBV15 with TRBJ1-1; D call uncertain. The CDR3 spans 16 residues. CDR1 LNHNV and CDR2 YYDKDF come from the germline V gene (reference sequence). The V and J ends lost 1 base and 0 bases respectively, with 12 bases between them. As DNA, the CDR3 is TGTGCCACCAGCAGAGTACCACGGGTGATGAACACTGAAGCTTTCTTT. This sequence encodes CATSRVPRVMNTEAFF.

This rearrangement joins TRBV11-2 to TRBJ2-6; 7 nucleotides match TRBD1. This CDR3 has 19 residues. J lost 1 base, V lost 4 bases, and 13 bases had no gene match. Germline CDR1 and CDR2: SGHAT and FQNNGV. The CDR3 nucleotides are TGTGCCAGCAGCTCCTCGGACAGGAGAAACTCATCTGGGGCCAACGTCCTGACTTTC. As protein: CASSSSDRRNSSGANVLTF.

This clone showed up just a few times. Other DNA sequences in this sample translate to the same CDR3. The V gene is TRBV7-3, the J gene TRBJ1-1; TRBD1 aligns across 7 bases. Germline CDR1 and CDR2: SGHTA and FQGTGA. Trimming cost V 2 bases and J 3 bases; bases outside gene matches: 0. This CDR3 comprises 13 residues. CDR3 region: CASSLQGDTEAFF. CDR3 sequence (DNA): TGTGCCAGCAGCTTACAGGGGGACACTGAAGCTTTCTTT.

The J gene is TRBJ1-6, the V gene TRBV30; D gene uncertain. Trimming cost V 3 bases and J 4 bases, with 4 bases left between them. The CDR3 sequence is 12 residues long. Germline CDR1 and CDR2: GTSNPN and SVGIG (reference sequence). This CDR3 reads CAWRLYNSPLHF. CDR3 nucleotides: TGTGCCTGGAGACTTTATAATTCACCCCTCCACTTT.

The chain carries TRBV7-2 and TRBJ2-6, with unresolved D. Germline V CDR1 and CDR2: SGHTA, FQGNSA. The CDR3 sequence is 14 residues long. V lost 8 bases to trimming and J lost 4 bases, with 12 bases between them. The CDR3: CASVLSRGANVLTF. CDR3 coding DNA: TGTGCCAGCGTCTTGTCCCGGGGGGCCAACGTCCTGACTTTC. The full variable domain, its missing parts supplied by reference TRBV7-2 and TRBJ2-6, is GAGVSQSPSNKVTEKGKDVELRCDPISGHTALYWYRQSLGQGLEFLIYFQGNSAPDKSGLPSDRFSAERTGGSVSTLTIQRTQQEDSAVYLCASVLSRGANVLTFGAGSRLTVL.

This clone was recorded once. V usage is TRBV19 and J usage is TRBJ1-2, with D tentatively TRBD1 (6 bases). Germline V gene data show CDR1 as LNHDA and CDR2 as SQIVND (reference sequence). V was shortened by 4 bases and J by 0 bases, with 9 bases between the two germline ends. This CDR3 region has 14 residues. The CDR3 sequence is CASSRDTTNYGYTF. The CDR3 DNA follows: TGTGCCAGTAGTAGGGACACAACTAACTATGGCTACACCTTC.

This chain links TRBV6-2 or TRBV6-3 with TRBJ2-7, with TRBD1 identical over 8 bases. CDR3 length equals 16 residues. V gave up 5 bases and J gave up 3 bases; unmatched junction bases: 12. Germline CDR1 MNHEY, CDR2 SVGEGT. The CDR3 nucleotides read TGTGCCAGCAGTCTCGGACAGGGACGGATAGACTACGAGCAGTACTTC. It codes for CASSLGQGRIDYEQYF.

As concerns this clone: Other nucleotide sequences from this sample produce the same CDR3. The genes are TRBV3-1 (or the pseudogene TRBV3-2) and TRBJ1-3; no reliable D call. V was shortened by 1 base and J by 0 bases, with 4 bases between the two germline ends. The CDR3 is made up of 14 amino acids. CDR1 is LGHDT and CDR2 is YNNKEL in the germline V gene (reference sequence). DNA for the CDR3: TGTGCCAGCAGCCAAGGGAGCTCTGGAAACACCATATATTTT. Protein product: CASSQGSSGNTIYF.

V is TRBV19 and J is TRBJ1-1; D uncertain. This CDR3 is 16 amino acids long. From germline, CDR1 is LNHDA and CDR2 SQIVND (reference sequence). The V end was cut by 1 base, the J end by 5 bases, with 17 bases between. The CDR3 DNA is TGTGCCAGTAGTATAGGGAAATGGGCTCGAAGGACTGAAGCTTTCTTT. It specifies CASSIGKWARRTEAFF.

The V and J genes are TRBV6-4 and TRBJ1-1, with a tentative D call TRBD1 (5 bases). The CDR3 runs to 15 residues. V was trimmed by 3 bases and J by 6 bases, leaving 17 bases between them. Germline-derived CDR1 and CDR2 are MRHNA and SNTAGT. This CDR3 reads CASSDEGGGPAEAFF. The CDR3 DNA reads TGTGCCAGCAGTGATGAGGGCGGGGGACCCGCTGAAGCTTTCTTT.

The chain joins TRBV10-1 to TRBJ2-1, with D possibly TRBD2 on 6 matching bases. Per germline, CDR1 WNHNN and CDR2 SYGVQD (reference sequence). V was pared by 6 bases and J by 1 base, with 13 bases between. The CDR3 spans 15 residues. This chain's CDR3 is CASRGTFISYNEQFF. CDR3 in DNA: TGCGCCAGCAGAGGGACTTTTATATCCTACAATGAGCAGTTCTTC.

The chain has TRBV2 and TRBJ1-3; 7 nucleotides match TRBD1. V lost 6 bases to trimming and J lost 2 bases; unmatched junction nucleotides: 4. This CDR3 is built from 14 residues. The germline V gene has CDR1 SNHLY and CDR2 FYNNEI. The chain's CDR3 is CASRQGVAGNTIYF. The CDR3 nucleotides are TGTGCCAGCAGGCAGGGGGTAGCTGGAAACACCATATATTTT.

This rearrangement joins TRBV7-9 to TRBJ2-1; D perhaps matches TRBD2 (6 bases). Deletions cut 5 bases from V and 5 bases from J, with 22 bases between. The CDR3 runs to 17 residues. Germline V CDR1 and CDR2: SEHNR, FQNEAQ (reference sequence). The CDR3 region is CASSPQWRDKNNNEQFF. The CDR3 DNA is TGTGCCAGCAGCCCTCAGTGGCGGGATAAGAACAACAATGAGCAGTTCTTC.

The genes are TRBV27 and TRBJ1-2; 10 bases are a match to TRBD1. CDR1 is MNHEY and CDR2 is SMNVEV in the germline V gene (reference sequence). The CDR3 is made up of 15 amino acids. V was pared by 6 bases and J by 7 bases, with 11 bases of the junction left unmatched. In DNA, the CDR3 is TGTGCCAGCAGACAGACAGGGGGCTTCCATGCTGGCTACACCTTC. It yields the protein CASRQTGGFHAGYTF.

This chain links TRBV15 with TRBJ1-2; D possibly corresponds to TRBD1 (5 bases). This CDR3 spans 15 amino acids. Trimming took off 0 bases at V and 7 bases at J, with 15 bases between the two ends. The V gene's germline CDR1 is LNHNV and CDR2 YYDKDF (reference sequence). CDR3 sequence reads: CATSRDLGGSVGYTF. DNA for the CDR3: TGTGCCACCAGCAGAGATCTGGGGGGGTCGGTTGGCTACACCTTC.

The CDR3 is CASIGIRGSSGNTIYF. In DNA, the CDR3 is TGTGCCAGCATTGGGATTAGGGGCAGCTCTGGAAACACCATATATTTT. V usage is TRBV2 and J usage is TRBJ1-3; possible D gene TRBD1, 5 bases. The CDR3 consists of 16 residues. The V end lost 7 bases, the J end lost 0 bases, and 16 bases lay between the germline ends. CDR1 and CDR2 (germline): SNHLY, FYNNEI. The complete variable domain, with remaining parts taken from reference TRBV2 and TRBJ1-3, reads EPEVTQTPSHQVTQMGQEVILRCVPISNHLYFYWYRQILGQKVEFLVSFYNNEISEKSEIFDDQFSVERPDGSNFTLKIRSTKLEDSAMYFCASIGIRGSSGNTIYFGEGSWLTVV.

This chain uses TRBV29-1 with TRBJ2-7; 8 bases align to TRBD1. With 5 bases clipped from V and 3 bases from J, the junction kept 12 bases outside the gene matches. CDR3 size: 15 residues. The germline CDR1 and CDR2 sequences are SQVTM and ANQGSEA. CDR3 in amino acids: CSVRGRGRNLYEQYF. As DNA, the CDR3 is TGCAGCGTTAGAGGCAGGGGGCGCAACCTCTACGAGCAGTACTTC.